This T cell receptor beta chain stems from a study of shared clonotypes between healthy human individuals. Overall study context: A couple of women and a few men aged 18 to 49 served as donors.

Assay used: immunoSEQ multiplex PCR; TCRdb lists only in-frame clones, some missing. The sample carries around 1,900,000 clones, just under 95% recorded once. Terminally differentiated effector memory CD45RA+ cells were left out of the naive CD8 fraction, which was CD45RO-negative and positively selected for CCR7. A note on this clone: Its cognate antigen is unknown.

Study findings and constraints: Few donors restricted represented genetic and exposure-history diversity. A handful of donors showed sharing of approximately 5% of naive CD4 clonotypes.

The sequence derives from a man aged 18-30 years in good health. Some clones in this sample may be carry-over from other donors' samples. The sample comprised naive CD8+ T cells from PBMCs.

Written as DNA, the CDR3 is TGCGCCAGCAGCCAAGCGTGGACTAGCGGCTCAGATACGCAGTATTTT. Translated, it gives CASSQAWTSGSDTQYF. This chain links TRBV4-3 with TRBJ2-3; 10 bases line up with TRBD2. In germline, CDR1 is LGHNA, CDR2 YSLEER. V was clipped by 1 base and J by 4 bases; unmatched bases: 5. The CDR3 has 16 residues.